These 3 T cell receptor beta chains originate from one sample sequenced in a study of T cells in localized non-small cell lung cancer. Profiled with immunoSEQ multiplex PCR; TCRdb holds only in-frame clones, not every one. Of approximately 31,000 clones listed, roughly 94% are singletons. The sample was peripheral blood, taken before any cancer treatment. These receptors all stem from a woman aged 40 to 75 with stage I lung adenocarcinoma.

This clone was seen once. The rearrangement joins TRBV10-3 to TRBJ1-1, with TRBD1 as a possible D gene (6 bases). The V gene's germline CDR1 is ENHRY and CDR2 SYGVKD. V was cut by 6 bases and J by 1 base, with 9 bases left in between. The CDR3 consists of 13 residues. The CDR3 nucleotides read TGTGCCATCAGACAGGGATCGAACACTGAAGCTTTCTTT. Its protein is CAIRQGSNTEAFF.

The chain has TRBV19 and TRBJ1-5; D is possibly TRBD1 (6 bases). The V and J ends lost 1 base and 2 bases respectively, with 18 bases between them. CDR1 and CDR2 from the germline V gene are LNHDA and SQIVND (reference sequence). The CDR3 sequence is 18 residues long. CDR3 sequence reads: CASSIGLRGPRGNQPQHF. The DNA of the CDR3 is TGTGCCAGTAGTATAGGGTTACGGGGGCCGAGGGGCAATCAGCCCCAGCATTTT.

The chain links TRBV7-9 to TRBJ2-1; the match to TRBD2 covers 13 bases. V was clipped by 5 bases and J by 7 bases; unmatched bases: 5. Germline V gene sequence: CDR1 SEHNR, CDR2 FQNEAQ (reference sequence). This CDR3 is 15 amino acids long. Here the CDR3 DNA reads TGTGCCAGCAGCCTTCAACTAGCGGGGGGGAATGAGCAGTTCTTC. This codes for CASSLQLAGGNEQFF.